The table lists the clone carrying this T cell receptor beta chain with a few counts. Its specificity is not known. This specimen comes from a study of T-cell reconstitution after alpha-beta-depleted transplantation in children. Trimming pared 4 bases from V and 3 bases from J, leaving 13 bases between. The CDR3 is 14 amino acids. The germline V gene has CDR1 MGHDK and CDR2 SYGVNS. Unique molecular identifiers were incorporated when the TCRbeta library was constructed. TCRdb used MiXCR to reprocess the PCR reads, holding one entry per CDR3 protein. In the table there are over 150,000 distinct CDR3 sequences, roughly 6.3% of which are singletons. General observations from the study: Approximately two months post-transplant, alpha-beta T cells reportedly originated from several hundred expanded graft clones. T-cell numbers and diversity one year post-transplant derived largely from freshly generated T cells. Surviving recipient cells, namely T cells and thymic progenitors, were the source of high day-60 TCRbeta diversity in some patients.

The sequence was obtained from a girl less than two years old with combined immunodeficiency, due to receive a stem cell transplant. The chain recombines TRBV25-1 with TRBJ2-7; TRBD1 is a possible D gene (6 bases). This specimen consisted of PBMCs, obtained before TCRalphabeta/CD19-depleted stem cell transplant. The CDR3 DNA reads as TGTGCCAGCAGTGTCCCAGGGGCAGGCTACGAGCAGTACTTC. Protein sequence: CASSVPGAGYEQYF.